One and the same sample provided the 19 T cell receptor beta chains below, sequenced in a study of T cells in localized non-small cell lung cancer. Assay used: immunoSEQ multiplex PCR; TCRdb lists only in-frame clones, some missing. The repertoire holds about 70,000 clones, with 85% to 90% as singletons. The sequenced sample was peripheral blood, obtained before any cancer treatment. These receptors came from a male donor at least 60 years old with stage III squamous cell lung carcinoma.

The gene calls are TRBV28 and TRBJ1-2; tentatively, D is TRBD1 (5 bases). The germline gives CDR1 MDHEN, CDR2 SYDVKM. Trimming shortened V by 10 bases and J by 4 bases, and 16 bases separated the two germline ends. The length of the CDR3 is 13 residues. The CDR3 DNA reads TGTGCCACCACCCAGTTTGGGGGCTATGGCTACACCTTC. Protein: CATTQFGGYGYTF.

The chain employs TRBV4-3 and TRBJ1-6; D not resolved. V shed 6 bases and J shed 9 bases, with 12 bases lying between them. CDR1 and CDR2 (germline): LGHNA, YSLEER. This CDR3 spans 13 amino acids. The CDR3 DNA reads TGCGCCAGCAGTGAGTTCCTCCGTTCACCCCTCCACTTT. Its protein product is CASSEFLRSPLHF.

CDR3 residues: CASSQGTGVAGNTIYF. Written as DNA, the CDR3 is TGCGCCAGCAGCCAAGGGACAGGGGTGGCTGGAAACACCATATATTTT. The chain employs TRBV4-1 and TRBJ1-3, with TRBD1 matching over 9 bases. This CDR3 comprises 16 residues. Germline V gene lookup returns CDR1 MGHRA and CDR2 YSYEKL. The J segment lost 2 bases and the V segment lost 1 base, leaving 3 bases of the junction unmatched.

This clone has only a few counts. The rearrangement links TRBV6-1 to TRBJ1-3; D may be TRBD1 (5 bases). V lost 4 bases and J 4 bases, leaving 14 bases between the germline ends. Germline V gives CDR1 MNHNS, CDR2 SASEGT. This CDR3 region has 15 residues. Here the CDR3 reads CASSVYRTRGNTIYF. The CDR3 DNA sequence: TGTGCCAGCAGTGTTTACCGGACACGCGGAAACACCATATATTTT.

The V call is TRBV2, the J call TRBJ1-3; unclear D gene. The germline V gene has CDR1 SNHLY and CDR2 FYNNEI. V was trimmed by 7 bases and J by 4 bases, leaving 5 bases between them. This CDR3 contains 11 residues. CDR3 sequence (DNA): TGTGCCAGCAAGGAGGGAAACACCATATATTTT. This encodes CASKEGNTIYF. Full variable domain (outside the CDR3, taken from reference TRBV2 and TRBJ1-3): EPEVTQTPSHQVTQMGQEVILRCVPISNHLYFYWYRQILGQKVEFLVSFYNNEISEKSEIFDDQFSVERPDGSNFTLKIRSTKLEDSAMYFCASKEGNTIYFGEGSWLTVV.

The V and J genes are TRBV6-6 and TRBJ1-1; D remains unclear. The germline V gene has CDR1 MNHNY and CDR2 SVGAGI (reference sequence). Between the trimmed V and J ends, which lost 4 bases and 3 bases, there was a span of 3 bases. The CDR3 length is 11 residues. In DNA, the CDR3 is TGTGCCAGCAGTTTCGACACTGAAGCTTTCTTT. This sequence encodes CASSFDTEAFF.

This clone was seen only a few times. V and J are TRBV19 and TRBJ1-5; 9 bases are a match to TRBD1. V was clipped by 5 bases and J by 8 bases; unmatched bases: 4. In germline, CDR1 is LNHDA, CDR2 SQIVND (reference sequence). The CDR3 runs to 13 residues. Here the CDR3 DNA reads TGTGCCAGTAGTCGGGACAGGGTGAAGCCCCAGCATTTT. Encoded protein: CASSRDRVKPQHF.

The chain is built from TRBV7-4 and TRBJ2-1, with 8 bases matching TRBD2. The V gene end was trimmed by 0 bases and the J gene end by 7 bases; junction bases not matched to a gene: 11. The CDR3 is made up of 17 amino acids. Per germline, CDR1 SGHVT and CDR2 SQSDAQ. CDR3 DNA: TGTGCCAGCAGCTTAGCCAAAGGACTAGCAATAGGAAATGAGCAGTTCTTC. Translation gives CASSLAKGLAIGNEQFF.

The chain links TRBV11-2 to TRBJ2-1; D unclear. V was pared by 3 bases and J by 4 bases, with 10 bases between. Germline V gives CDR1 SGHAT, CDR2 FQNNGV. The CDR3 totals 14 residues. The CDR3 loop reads CASSLGPAYNEQFF. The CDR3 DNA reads TGTGCCAGCAGCTTGGGTCCGGCGTACAATGAGCAGTTCTTC.

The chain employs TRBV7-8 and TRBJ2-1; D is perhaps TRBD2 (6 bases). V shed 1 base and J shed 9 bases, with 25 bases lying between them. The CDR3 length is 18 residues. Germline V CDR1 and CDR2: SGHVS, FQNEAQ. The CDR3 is CASSLVFSRGGNTVEQFF. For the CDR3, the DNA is TGTGCCAGCAGCTTAGTATTTAGTCGTGGAGGGAATACGGTTGAGCAGTTCTTC.

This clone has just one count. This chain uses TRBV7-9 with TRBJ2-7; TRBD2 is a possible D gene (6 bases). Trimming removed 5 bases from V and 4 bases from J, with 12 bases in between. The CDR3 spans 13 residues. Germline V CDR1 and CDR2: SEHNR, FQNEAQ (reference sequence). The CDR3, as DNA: TGTGCCAGCAGCCCGACTAGTAGGTACGAGCAGTACTTC. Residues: CASSPTSRYEQYF.

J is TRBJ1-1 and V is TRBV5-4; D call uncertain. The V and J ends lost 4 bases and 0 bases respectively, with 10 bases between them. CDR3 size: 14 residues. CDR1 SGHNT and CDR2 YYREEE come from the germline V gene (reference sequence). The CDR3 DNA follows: TGTGCCAGCAGCCCACAGCGGCTGAACACTGAAGCTTTCTTT. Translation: CASSPQRLNTEAFF.

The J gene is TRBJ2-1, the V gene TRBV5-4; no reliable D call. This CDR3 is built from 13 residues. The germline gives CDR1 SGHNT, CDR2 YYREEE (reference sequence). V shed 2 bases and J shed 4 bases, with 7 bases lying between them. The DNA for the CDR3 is TGTGCCAGCAGCTTCGGCAGGTACAATGAGCAGTTCTTC. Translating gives CASSFGRYNEQFF.

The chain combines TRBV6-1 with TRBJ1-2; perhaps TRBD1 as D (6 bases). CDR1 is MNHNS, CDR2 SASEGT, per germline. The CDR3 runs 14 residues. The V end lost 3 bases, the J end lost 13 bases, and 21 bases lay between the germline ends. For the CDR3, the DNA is TGTGCCAGCAGTGATGGACAGCTTCGCGACAGAAGCACCTTC. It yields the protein CASSDGQLRDRSTF.

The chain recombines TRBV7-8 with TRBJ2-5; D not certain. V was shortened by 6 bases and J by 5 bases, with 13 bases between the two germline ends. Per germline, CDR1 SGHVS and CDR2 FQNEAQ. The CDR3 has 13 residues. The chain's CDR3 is CASRPDMLETQYF. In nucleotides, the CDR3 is TGTGCCAGCAGGCCAGACATGCTGGAGACCCAGTACTTC.

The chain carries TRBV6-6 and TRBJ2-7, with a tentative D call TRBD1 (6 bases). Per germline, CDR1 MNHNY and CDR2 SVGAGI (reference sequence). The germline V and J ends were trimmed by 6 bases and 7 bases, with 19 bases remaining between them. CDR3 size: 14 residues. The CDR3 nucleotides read TGTGCCAGCAGACCGGGACAAGCCTACGTAGAGCAGTACTTC. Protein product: CASRPGQAYVEQYF.

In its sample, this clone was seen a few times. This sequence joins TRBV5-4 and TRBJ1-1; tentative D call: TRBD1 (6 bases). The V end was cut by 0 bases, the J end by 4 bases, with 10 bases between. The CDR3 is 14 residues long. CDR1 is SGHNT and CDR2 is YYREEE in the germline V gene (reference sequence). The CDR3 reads CASSLDQGSTEAFF. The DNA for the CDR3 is TGTGCCAGCAGCTTGGATCAGGGGAGCACTGAAGCTTTCTTT.

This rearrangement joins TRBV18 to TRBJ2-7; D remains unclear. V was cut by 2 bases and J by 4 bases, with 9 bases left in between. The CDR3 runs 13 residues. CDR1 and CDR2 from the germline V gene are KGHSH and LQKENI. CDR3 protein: CASSPVGPYEQYF. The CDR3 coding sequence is TGTGCCAGCTCACCAGTCGGACCTTACGAGCAGTACTTC.

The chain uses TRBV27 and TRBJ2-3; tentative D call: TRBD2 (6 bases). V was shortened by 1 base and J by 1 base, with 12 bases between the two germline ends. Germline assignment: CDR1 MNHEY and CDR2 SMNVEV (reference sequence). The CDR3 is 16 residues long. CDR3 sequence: CASSLYRGERTDTQYF. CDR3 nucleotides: TGTGCCAGCAGTTTATATCGCGGGGAACGCACAGATACGCAGTATTTT.